The sequence of this T cell receptor beta chain was determined in a study of vaccination effects on CD4 cells after COVID-19. Study in general: Two-dose BNT162b2 or mRNA-1273 vaccination was given to participants.

The culture ran for 10 days before CD4+ T cells were isolated. According to the study, vaccine recipients showed no prior SARS-CoV-2 infection and negative nucleocapsid antibodies. IL-2 medium was substituted for half the medium on days 3 and 7. Whole-study results and caveats: Marked contraction was observed in infection-induced and vaccine-induced clones late after vaccination.

As for this clone: Its specificity is not known.

V was cut by 5 bases and J by 5 bases, with 10 bases left in between. This CDR3 has 14 residues. Germline lookup yields CDR1 MNHEY and CDR2 SMNVEV (reference sequence). The assay was immunoSEQ multiplex PCR, and TCRdb's table has in-frame clones only and misses some. The table shows more than 35,000 clones, with 55% to 80% occurring only once. The sequenced sample was CD4+ T cells from PBMCs cultured without peptide, obtained before COVID-19 vaccination. This receptor was obtained from a human donor who received a COVID-19 vaccine. V usage is TRBV27 and J usage is TRBJ1-6; TRBD1 might be the D (6 bases). This chain's CDR3 is CASSRDRNNSPLHF. Here the CDR3 DNA reads TGTGCCAGCAGTCGTGACAGGAATAATTCACCCCTCCACTTT.